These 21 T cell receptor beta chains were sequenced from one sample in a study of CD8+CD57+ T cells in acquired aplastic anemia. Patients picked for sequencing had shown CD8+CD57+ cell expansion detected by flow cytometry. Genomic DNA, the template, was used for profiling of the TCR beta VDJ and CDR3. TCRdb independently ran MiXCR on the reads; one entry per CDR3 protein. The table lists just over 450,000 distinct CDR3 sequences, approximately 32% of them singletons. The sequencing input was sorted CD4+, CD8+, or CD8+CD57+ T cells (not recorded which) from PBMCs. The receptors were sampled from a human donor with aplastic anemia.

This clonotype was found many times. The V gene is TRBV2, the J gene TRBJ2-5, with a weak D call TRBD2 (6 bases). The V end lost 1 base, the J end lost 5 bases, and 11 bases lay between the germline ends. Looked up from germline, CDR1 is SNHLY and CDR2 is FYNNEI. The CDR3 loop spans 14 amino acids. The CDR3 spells CASSEGWTKETQYF. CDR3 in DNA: TGTGCCAGCAGTGAAGGATGGACTAAGGAGACCCAGTACTTC.

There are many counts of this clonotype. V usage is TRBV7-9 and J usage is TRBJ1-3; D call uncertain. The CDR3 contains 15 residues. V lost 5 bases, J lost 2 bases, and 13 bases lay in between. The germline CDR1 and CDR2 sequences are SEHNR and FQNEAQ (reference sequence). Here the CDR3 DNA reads TGTGCCAGCAGCCAGACGATCGGACCTGGAAACACCATATATTTT. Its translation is CASSQTIGPGNTIYF.

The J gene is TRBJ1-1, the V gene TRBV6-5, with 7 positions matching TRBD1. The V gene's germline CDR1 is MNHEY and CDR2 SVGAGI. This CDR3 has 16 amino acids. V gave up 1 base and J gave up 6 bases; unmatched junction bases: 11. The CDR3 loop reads CASSYFRDRGYAEAFF. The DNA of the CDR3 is TGTGCCAGCAGTTACTTTCGGGACAGAGGGTACGCTGAAGCTTTCTTT.

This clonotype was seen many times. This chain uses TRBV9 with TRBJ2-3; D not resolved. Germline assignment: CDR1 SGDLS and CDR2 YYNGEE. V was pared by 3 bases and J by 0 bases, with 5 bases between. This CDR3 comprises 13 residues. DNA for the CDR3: TGTGCCAGCAGCGCCTATAGCACAGATACGCAGTATTTT. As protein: CASSAYSTDTQYF.

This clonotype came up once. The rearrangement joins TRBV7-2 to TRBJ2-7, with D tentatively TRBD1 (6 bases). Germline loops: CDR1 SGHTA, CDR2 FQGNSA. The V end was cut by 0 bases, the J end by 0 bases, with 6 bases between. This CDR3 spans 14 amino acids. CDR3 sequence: CASSLAGHSYEQYF. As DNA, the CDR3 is TGTGCCAGCAGCTTAGCGGGACACTCCTACGAGCAGTACTTC. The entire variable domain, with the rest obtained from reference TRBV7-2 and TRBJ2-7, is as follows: GAGVSQSPSNKVTEKGKDVELRCDPISGHTALYWYRQSLGQGLEFLIYFQGNSAPDKSGLPSDRFSAERTGGSVSTLTIQRTQQEDSAVYLCASSLAGHSYEQYFGPGTRLTVT.

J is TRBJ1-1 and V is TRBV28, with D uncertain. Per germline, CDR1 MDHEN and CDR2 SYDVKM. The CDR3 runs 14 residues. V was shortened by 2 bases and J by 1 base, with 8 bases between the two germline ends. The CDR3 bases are TGTGCCAGCAGTTTAGTACGCTCGAACACTGAAGCTTTCTTT. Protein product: CASSLVRSNTEAFF.

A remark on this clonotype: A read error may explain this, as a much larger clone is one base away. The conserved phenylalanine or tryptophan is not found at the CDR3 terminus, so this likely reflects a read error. As DNA, the CDR3 is TGTGCCAGGCACTATTCACCCCTCCACCTT. Translated: CARHYSPLHL. The V call is TRBV6-5, the J call TRBJ1-6; no reliable D call. Trimming cost V 9 bases and J 8 bases, with 5 bases left between them. This CDR3 is 10 amino acids long. Per germline, CDR1 MNHEY and CDR2 SVGAGI.

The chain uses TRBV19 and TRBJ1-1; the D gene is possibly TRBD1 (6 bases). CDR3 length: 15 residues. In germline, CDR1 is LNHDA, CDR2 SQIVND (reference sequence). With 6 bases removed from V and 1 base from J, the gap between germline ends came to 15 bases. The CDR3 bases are TGTGCCAGTAGCTCGTGGGACATCCCGAACACTGAAGCTTTCTTT. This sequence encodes CASSSWDIPNTEAFF.

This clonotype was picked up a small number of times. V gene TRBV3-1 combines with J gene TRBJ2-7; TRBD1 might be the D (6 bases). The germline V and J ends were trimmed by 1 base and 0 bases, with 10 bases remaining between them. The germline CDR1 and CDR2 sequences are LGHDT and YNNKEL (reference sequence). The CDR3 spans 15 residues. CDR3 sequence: CASSQALQGSYEQYF. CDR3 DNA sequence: TGTGCCAGCAGCCAAGCCCTACAGGGCTCCTACGAGCAGTACTTC.

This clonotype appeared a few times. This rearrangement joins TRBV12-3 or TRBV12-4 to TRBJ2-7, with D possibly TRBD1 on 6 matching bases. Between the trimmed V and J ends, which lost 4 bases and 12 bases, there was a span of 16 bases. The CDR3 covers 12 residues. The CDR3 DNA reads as TGTGCCAGCAGTTCCCGACAGGTCAGGCTGTACTTC. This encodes CASSSRQVRLYF.

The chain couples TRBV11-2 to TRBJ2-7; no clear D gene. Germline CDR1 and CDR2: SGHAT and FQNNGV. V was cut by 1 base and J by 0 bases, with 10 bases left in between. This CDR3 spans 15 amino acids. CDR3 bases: TGTGCCAGCAGCTTAGTCCCGAGGAGCTCCTACGAGCAGTACTTC. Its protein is CASSLVPRSSYEQYF.

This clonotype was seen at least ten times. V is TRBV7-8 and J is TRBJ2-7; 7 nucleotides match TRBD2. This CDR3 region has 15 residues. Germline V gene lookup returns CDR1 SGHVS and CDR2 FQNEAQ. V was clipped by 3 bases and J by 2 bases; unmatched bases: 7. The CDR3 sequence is CASSFGLADTYEQYF. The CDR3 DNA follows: TGTGCCAGCAGCTTTGGTCTAGCGGATACCTACGAGCAGTACTTC.

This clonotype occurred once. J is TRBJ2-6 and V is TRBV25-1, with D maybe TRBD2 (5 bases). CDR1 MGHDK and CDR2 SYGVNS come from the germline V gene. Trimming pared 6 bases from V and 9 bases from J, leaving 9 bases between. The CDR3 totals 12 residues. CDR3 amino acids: CASSSRDNVLTF. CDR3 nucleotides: TGTGCCAGCAGCTCCCGGGACAACGTCCTGACTTTC.

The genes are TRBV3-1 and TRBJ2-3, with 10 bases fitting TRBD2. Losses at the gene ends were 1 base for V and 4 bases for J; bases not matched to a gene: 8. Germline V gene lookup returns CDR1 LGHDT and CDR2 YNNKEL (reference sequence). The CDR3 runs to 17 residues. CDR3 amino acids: CASSQVSSGSFPDTQYF. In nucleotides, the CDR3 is TGTGCCAGCAGCCAAGTCTCTAGCGGGAGTTTTCCAGATACGCAGTATTTT.

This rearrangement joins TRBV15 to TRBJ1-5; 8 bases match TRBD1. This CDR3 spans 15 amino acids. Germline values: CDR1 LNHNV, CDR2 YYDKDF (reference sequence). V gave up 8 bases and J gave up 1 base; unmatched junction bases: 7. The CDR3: CATGTGYGSNQPQHF. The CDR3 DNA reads TGTGCCACCGGGACAGGTTATGGAAGCAATCAGCCCCAGCATTTT.

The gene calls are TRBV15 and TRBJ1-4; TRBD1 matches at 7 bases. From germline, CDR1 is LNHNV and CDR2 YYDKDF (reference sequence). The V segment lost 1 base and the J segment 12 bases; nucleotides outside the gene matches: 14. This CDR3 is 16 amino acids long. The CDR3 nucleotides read TGTGCCACCAGCAGAGTGGGGGACAGCCTTAGGGAAGAACTGTTTTTT. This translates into CATSRVGDSLREELFF.

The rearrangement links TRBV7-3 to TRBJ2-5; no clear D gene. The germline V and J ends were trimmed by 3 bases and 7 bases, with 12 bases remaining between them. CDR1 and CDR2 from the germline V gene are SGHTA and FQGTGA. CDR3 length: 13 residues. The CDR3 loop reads CASSLSQPGTQYF. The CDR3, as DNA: TGTGCCAGCAGCTTGAGTCAGCCGGGGACCCAGTACTTC.

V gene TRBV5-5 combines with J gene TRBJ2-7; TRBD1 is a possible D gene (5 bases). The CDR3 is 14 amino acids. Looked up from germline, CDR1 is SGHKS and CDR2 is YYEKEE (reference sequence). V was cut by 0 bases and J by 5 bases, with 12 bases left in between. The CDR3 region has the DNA TGTGCCAGCAGCTTGGTGCCACAGGCCGACGAGCAGTACTTC. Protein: CASSLVPQADEQYF.

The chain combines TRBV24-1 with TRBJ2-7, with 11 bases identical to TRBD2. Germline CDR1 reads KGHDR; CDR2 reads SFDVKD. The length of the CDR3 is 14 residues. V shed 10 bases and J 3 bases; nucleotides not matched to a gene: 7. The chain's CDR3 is CATSSGRANYEQYF. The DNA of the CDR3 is TGTGCCACTAGTAGCGGGAGGGCCAACTACGAGCAGTACTTC.

CDR3 sequence: CASMRGLSYNEQFF. CDR3 nucleotide sequence: TGTGCCAGTATGCGGGGCCTCTCCTACAATGAGCAGTTCTTC. This chain links TRBV19 with TRBJ2-1, with D maybe TRBD2 (6 bases). CDR1 and CDR2 from the germline V gene are LNHDA and SQIVND (reference sequence). This CDR3 spans 14 amino acids. The V gene lost 7 bases and the J gene lost 0 bases, with 10 bases spanning the gap. The complete variable domain, with remaining parts taken from reference TRBV19 and TRBJ2-1, reads DGGITQSPKYLFRKEGQNVTLSCEQNLNHDAMYWYRQDPGQGLRLIYYSQIVNDFQKGDIAEGYSVSREKKESFPLTVTSAQKNPTAFYLCASMRGLSYNEQFFGPGTRLTVL.

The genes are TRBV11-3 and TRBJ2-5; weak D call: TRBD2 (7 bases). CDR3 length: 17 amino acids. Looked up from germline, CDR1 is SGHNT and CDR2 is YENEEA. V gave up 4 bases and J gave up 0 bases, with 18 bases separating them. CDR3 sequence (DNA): TGTGCCAGCAGCTACCAGCCCCGGGGGGCTGACCAAGAGACCCAGTACTTC. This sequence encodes CASSYQPRGADQETQYF.